This T cell receptor (beta chain) was profiled in a study of shared clonotypes between healthy human individuals. This clone was observed a single time. Germline trimming cut 3 bases from V and 10 bases from J; bases unmatched to any gene: 12. Germline V gives CDR1 SGHTA, CDR2 FQGNSA. The CDR3 spans 16 residues. TCRdb's table, derived via immunoSEQ multiplex PCR, lists solely in-frame clones and lacks some. Counted here are about 2.4 million clones, roughly 93% occurring once; the ten biggest clones make up roughly 0.36%. The chain uses TRBV7-2 and TRBJ2-3; 11 nucleotides match TRBD2. Sequenced: naive CD4+ T cells from PBMCs. Subset here: CD45RA+ positively selected. This clonotype was sampled from a man aged 18-30 years in good health. Some clones in this sample may be carry-over from other donors' samples. CDR3 residues: CASSLGLAGGIPPQYF. CDR3 nucleotides: TGTGCCAGCAGCTTGGGGTTAGCGGGAGGGATCCCCCCGCAGTATTTT.